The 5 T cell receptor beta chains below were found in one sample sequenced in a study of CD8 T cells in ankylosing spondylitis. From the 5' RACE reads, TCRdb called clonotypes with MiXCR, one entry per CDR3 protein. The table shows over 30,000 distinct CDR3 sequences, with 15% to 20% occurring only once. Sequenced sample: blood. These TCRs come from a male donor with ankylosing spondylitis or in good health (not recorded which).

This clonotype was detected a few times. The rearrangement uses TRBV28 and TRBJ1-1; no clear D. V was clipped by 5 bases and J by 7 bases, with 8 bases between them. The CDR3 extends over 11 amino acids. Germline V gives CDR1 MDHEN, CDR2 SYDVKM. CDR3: CASSPKSEAFF. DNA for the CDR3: TGTGCCAGCAGTCCCAAGAGTGAAGCTTTCTTT.

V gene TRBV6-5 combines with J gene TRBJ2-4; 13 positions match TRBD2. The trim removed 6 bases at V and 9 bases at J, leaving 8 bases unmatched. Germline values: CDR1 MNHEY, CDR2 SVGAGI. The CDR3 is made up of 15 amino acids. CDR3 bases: TGTGCCAGCAGGGGGGGACTAGCGGGGCGCGGCATTCAGTACTTC. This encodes CASRGGLAGRGIQYF.

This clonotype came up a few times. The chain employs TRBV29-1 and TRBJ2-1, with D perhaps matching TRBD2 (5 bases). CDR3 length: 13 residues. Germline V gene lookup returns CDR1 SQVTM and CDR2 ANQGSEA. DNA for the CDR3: TGCAGTTCCTCGGGGATATCCTACAATGAGCAGTTCTTC. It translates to CSSSGISYNEQFF.

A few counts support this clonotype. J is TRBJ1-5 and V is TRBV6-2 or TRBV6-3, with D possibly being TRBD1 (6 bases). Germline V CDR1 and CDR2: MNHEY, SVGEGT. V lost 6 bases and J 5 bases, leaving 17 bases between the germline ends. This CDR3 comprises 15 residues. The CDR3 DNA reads TGTGCCAGCAGCACATTCCGGGACAATGATCAGCCCCAGCATTTT. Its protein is CASSTFRDNDQPQHF.

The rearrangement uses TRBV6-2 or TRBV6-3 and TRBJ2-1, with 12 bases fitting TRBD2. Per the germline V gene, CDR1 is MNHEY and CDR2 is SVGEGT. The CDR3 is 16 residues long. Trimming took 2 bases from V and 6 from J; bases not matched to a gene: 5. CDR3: CASSYRLAGGLNEQFF. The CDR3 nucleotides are TGTGCCAGCAGTTACAGGCTAGCGGGGGGGCTCAATGAGCAGTTCTTC.